These 11 T cell receptor beta chains originate from one sample sequenced in a study of Ad26.COV2.S vaccination and SARS-CoV-2 variants. Produced via immunoSEQ multiplex PCR; TCRdb's table is partial and in-frame only. This table holds 350,000 to 550,000 clones, 85% to 90% found once. Noted treatment: approximately 18 received Ad26.COV2.S at low or high dose, single or two shots; about 5 received placebo; per-sample allocation not given. After the first vaccine or placebo injection, samples were drawn on day 63. This sample comprised peripheral blood, obtained in a trial of Ad26.COV2.S vaccine versus placebo. The source is a person aged 18-60 years who received the Ad26.COV2.S COVID-19 vaccine or a placebo.

The CDR3 here is CASSNWLLDTQYF. Here the CDR3 DNA reads TGTGCCAGCAGCAACTGGTTGCTGGATACGCAGTATTTT. The chain combines TRBV7-3 with TRBJ2-3; D ambiguous. V lost 5 bases and J 6 bases, leaving 12 bases between the germline ends. CDR3 size: 13 residues. CDR1 is SGHTA and CDR2 is FQGTGA in the germline V gene.

The chain uses TRBV30 and TRBJ1-1; D unclear. This CDR3 contains 16 residues. CDR1 GTSNPN and CDR2 SVGIG come from the germline V gene (reference sequence). V shed 0 bases and J shed 1 base, with 15 bases lying between them. In DNA form, the CDR3 reads TGTGCCTGGAGTGTAGAGCTGGGTCGTAGGAACACTGAAGCTTTCTTT. This sequence encodes CAWSVELGRRNTEAFF. Supplemented by reference TRBV30 and TRBJ1-1, the full variable domain reads SQTIHQWPATLVQPVGSPLSLECTVEGTSNPNLYWYRQAAGRGLQLLFYSVGIGQISSEVPQNLSASRPQDRQFILSSKKLLLSDSGFYLCAWSVELGRRNTEAFFGQGTRLTVV.

The rearrangement links TRBV7-3 to TRBJ1-6; the D is unclear. Trimming took 5 bases from V and 4 from J, leaving 6 bases between them. The CDR3 runs to 13 residues. Germline lookup yields CDR1 SGHTA and CDR2 FQGTGA. The CDR3 here is CASSNTYNSPLHF. The CDR3 DNA sequence: TGTGCCAGCAGCAACACATATAATTCACCCCTCCACTTT.

The chain carries TRBV12-3 or TRBV12-4 and TRBJ2-5; TRBD1 agrees at 7 bases. The V segment lost 5 bases and the J segment 4 bases; nucleotides outside the gene matches: 4. There are 13 residues in the CDR3. The CDR3 loop reads CASSTGQVETQYF. DNA of the CDR3: TGTGCCAGCAGTACTGGACAGGTAGAGACCCAGTACTTC.

This chain connects TRBV5-1 to TRBJ1-4; TRBD1 might be the D (5 bases). This CDR3 has 15 amino acids. Per the germline V gene, CDR1 is SGHRS and CDR2 is YFSETQ. Trimming took 4 bases from V and 8 from J, leaving 18 bases between them. The CDR3: CASSGGSGRGEKLFF. The CDR3 coding sequence is TGCGCCAGCAGCGGGGGATCAGGGAGAGGAGAAAAACTGTTTTTT. The full variable domain, rest sourced from reference TRBV5-1 and TRBJ1-4, is KAGVTQTPRYLIKTRGQQVTLSCSPISGHRSVSWYQQTPGQGLQFLFEYFSETQRNKGNFPGRFSGRQFSNSRSEMNVSTLELGDSALYLCASSGGSGRGEKLFFGSGTQLSVL.

The chain links TRBV3-1 (or the pseudogene TRBV3-2) to TRBJ1-3; D perhaps matches TRBD1 (6 bases). V lost 0 bases and J 2 bases, leaving 11 bases between the germline ends. The CDR3 covers 16 residues. CDR1 and CDR2 (germline): LGHDT, YNNKEL (reference sequence). The chain's CDR3 is CASSQDLGATGNTIYF. The DNA for the CDR3 is TGTGCCAGCAGCCAAGATTTGGGGGCGACTGGAAACACCATATATTTT.

A word on this clone: The same CDR3 is also encoded by other DNA sequences in this sample. The chain couples TRBV7-9 to TRBJ1-1; 7 bases are shared with TRBD1. V lost 6 bases and J lost 6; bases outside the gene matches: 4. Germline-derived CDR1 and CDR2 are SEHNR and FQNEAQ (reference sequence). This CDR3 spans 12 amino acids. CDR3 in DNA: TGTGCCAGCAGTTGGGACAGATCTGAAGCTTTCTTT. It specifies CASSWDRSEAFF.

The chain is built from TRBV4-1 and TRBJ2-3; 11 bases are a match to TRBD2. The germline CDR1 and CDR2 sequences are MGHRA and YSYEKL. Germline trimming cut 4 bases from V and 3 bases from J; bases unmatched to any gene: 6. The CDR3 loop spans 16 amino acids. The CDR3 sequence is CASSPPTSGVTDTQYF. The CDR3, as DNA: TGCGCCAGCAGCCCCCCGACTAGCGGGGTAACAGATACGCAGTATTTT.

The chain links TRBV20-1 to TRBJ2-5; D unclear. Per germline, CDR1 DFQATT and CDR2 SNEGSKA (reference sequence). The CDR3 has 12 amino acids. The germline V and J ends were trimmed by 3 bases and 4 bases, with 9 bases remaining between them. As DNA, the CDR3 is TGCAGTGCTAGTCATAGCAGAGAGACCCAGTACTTC. Translated: CSASHSRETQYF.

The rearrangement joins TRBV28 to TRBJ2-7, with 9 nucleotides matching TRBD1. The CDR3 is 15 amino acids. Trimming cost V 0 bases and J 6 bases; bases outside gene matches: 6. CDR1 is MDHEN, CDR2 SYDVKM, per germline. Here the CDR3 reads CASSLWGQGSGEQYF. As DNA, the CDR3 is TGTGCCAGCAGTTTATGGGGACAGGGCTCAGGCGAGCAGTACTTC.

This clone showed up just a few times. V gene TRBV28 combines with J gene TRBJ2-7, with a weak D call TRBD2 (5 bases). V lost 6 bases and J 1 base, leaving 19 bases between the germline ends. This CDR3 spans 16 amino acids. Germline assignment: CDR1 MDHEN and CDR2 SYDVKM. Here the CDR3 DNA reads TGTGCCAGCAGACCGACCGGACGGACGGGGTCCTACGAGCAGTACTTC. Residues: CASRPTGRTGSYEQYF.